The next 29 T cell receptor beta chains were all read from a single sample in a study of shared clonotypes between healthy human individuals. This table comes from immunoSEQ multiplex PCR, and its TCRdb copy is limited to in-frame clones, with some not included. The sample holds around 1.6 million clones, 95% to 99% seen once. The sequenced sample consisted of naive CD4+ T cells sorted from blood. Subset reported: CD45RA+ positively selected. These receptors all stem from a man aged 25-40 years in good health.

With respect to this clone: Other DNA variants within this sample encode the same CDR3. This sequence joins TRBV9 and TRBJ2-1; D may be TRBD1 or TRBD2 (5 bases each). The germline V gene has CDR1 SGDLS and CDR2 YYNGEE. The CDR3 sequence is 15 residues long. V was cut by 2 bases and J by 0 bases, with 9 bases left in between. The CDR3 bases are TGTGCCAGCAGCGTCTCCGGGACCTCCTACAATGAGCAGTTCTTC. Its protein is CASSVSGTSYNEQFF.

The chain carries TRBV29-1 and TRBJ2-7; possibly TRBD1 or TRBD2 for D (6 bases each). The V gene's germline CDR1 is SQVTM and CDR2 ANQGSEA. V was cut by 3 bases and J by 2 bases, with 11 bases left in between. The CDR3 loop spans 13 amino acids. The CDR3 loop reads CSVEPEGAYEQYF. The CDR3 DNA sequence: TGCAGCGTTGAGCCGGAGGGGGCCTACGAGCAGTACTTC.

The J gene is TRBJ2-7, the V gene TRBV5-1; 10 positions agree with TRBD1. The CDR3 totals 15 residues. Germline V gene data show CDR1 as SGHRS and CDR2 as YFSETQ. V dropped 0 bases and J dropped 3; count of bases not matched to a gene: 3. CDR3 region: CASSLGQGAGYEQYF. The CDR3 bases are TGCGCCAGCAGCTTGGGACAGGGGGCGGGCTACGAGCAGTACTTC.

The chain is built from TRBV5-1 and TRBJ1-1; TRBD1 is a possible D gene (5 bases). This CDR3 has 15 amino acids. V lost 0 bases and J 6 bases, leaving 15 bases between the germline ends. CDR1 and CDR2 (germline): SGHRS, YFSETQ. The CDR3 sequence: CASSLAGQGVSEAFF. The CDR3 DNA reads as TGCGCCAGCAGCTTGGCCGGGCAGGGCGTCTCTGAAGCTTTCTTT.

The CDR3 protein is CASSEAPAGTPYEQYF. CDR3 coding DNA: TGCGCCAGCAGTGAAGCCCCAGCGGGTACTCCCTACGAGCAGTACTTC. The chain has TRBV10-2 and TRBJ2-7; D may be TRBD2 (6 bases). The germline V gene has CDR1 WSHSY and CDR2 SAAADI. V was pared by 3 bases and J by 2 bases, with 17 bases between. This CDR3 is 16 amino acids long.

This chain joins TRBV19 and TRBJ2-2; the D gene is possibly TRBD1 (6 bases). Trimming stripped 5 bases from V and 4 bases from J, with 14 bases between. Germline assignment: CDR1 LNHDA and CDR2 SQIVND (reference sequence). The CDR3 is 15 amino acids. The CDR3 DNA reads TGTGCCAGTAGTCCCAGACAGGCATCCACCGGGGAGCTGTTTTTT. Translated: CASSPRQASTGELFF. Full variable domain (outside the CDR3, taken from reference TRBV19 and TRBJ2-2): DGGITQSPKYLFRKEGQNVTLSCEQNLNHDAMYWYRQDPGQGLRLIYYSQIVNDFQKGDIAEGYSVSREKKESFPLTVTSAQKNPTAFYLCASSPRQASTGELFFGEGSRLTVL.

The chain carries TRBV2 and TRBJ1-5; D is unresolved. V was trimmed by 6 bases and J by 4 bases, leaving 13 bases between them. Germline CDR1 reads SNHLY; CDR2 reads FYNNEI. The CDR3 spans 14 residues. The CDR3 nucleotides are TGTGCCAGCAGCCTCGAATGGGTAAATCAGCCCCAGCATTTT. Residues: CASSLEWVNQPQHF.

About this clone itself: Other DNA sequences within the sample encode an identical CDR3. This sequence joins TRBV28 and TRBJ1-1; D not resolved. V was clipped by 5 bases and J by 4 bases, with 8 bases between them. CDR1 and CDR2 (germline): MDHEN, SYDVKM. The CDR3 extends over 12 amino acids. For the CDR3, the DNA is TGTGCCAGCAGTCCGTTAGGCACTGAAGCTTTCTTT. This codes for CASSPLGTEAFF.

Concerning this clone: This sample includes further DNA sequences coding for the same CDR3. V gene TRBV25-1 combines with J gene TRBJ2-7, with D unclear. The V end lost 3 bases, the J end lost 2 bases, and 5 bases lay between the germline ends. Germline lookup yields CDR1 MGHDK and CDR2 SYGVNS. CDR3 length equals 12 residues. CDR3 amino acids: CASSDSPYEQYF. CDR3 sequence (DNA): TGTGCCAGCAGTGACTCCCCCTACGAGCAGTACTTC.

V and J are TRBV29-1 and TRBJ2-7, with 13 bases identical to TRBD2. This CDR3 is 14 amino acids long. Germline-derived CDR1 and CDR2 are SQVTM and ANQGSEA. The J segment lost 6 bases and the V segment lost 4 bases, leaving 6 bases of the junction unmatched. The CDR3 reads CSVVGLAGVFEQYF. As DNA, the CDR3 is TGCAGCGTTGTCGGACTAGCGGGAGTGTTCGAGCAGTACTTC.

The V gene is TRBV5-1, the J gene TRBJ2-7; TRBD2 matches at 7 bases. The length of the CDR3 is 15 residues. Trimming at V came to 4 bases and at J to 0 bases, leaving 7 bases not matched to a gene. Germline V gene data show CDR1 as SGHRS and CDR2 as YFSETQ. For the CDR3, the DNA is TGCGCCAGCAGCGACCAGAGGGAGGGCTCCTACGAGCAGTACTTC. It is translated as CASSDQREGSYEQYF.

The J gene is TRBJ2-1, the V gene TRBV7-2; D ambiguous. The CDR3 contains 15 residues. Trimming cost V 6 bases and J 8 bases, with 20 bases left between them. Germline V CDR1 and CDR2: SGHTA, FQGNSA. This chain's CDR3 is CASSPRGRSGHEQFF. The CDR3 nucleotides are TGTGCCAGCAGTCCTCGAGGACGTTCGGGTCATGAGCAGTTCTTC. The variable domain in full, completed from reference TRBV7-2 and TRBJ2-1, reads GAGVSQSPSNKVTEKGKDVELRCDPISGHTALYWYRQSLGQGLEFLIYFQGNSAPDKSGLPSDRFSAERTGGSVSTLTIQRTQQEDSAVYLCASSPRGRSGHEQFFGPGTRLTVL.

V gene TRBV4-1 combines with J gene TRBJ1-2, with D possibly being TRBD1 (6 bases). This CDR3 has 15 amino acids. The germline V gene has CDR1 MGHRA and CDR2 YSYEKL. Trimming pared 1 base from V and 8 bases from J, leaving 17 bases between. Here the CDR3 reads CASSQVEQGVLGYTF. CDR3 sequence (DNA): TGCGCCAGCAGCCAAGTAGAACAGGGAGTACTCGGCTACACCTTC.

The CDR3 coding sequence is TGTGCCAGCAGCCCCAGGGGCGTCGATGGCTACACCTTC. Amino acid sequence: CASSPRGVDGYTF. This chain connects TRBV14 to TRBJ1-2, with D possibly TRBD1 on 6 matching bases. The CDR3 has 13 amino acids. The germline CDR1 and CDR2 sequences are SGHDN and FVKESK. The V end lost 4 bases, the J end lost 6 bases, and 12 bases lay between the germline ends.

The count of this clone is one. CDR3 loop: CASSVGGSGASYEQYF. CDR3 DNA: TGTGCCAGCAGCGTAGGAGGGAGCGGAGCATCCTACGAGCAGTACTTC. The rearrangement joins TRBV9 to TRBJ2-7, with a tentative D call TRBD2 (5 bases). The CDR3 is 16 residues long. V lost 0 bases and J 1 base, leaving 14 bases between the germline ends. In germline, CDR1 is SGDLS, CDR2 YYNGEE.

This chain joins TRBV19 and TRBJ2-2; 9 nucleotides match TRBD1. Germline CDR1 is LNHDA and CDR2 is SQIVND (reference sequence). The CDR3 is 16 amino acids. The ends lost 5 bases at V and 1 base at J; junction bases unmatched: 5. The CDR3 DNA sequence: TGTGCCAGTAGTCAGACAGGGGGAAGGAACACCGGGGAGCTGTTTTTT. Residues: CASSQTGGRNTGELFF.

Points on this clone: Other DNA sequences from this sample encode an identical CDR3 as well. V and J are TRBV7-9 and TRBJ2-2; D is uncertain. The CDR3 sequence is 13 residues long. Trimming left V 1 base short and J 9 bases short, with 9 bases between. Per germline, CDR1 SEHNR and CDR2 FQNEAQ (reference sequence). The CDR3 loop reads CASSLVAGRELFF. CDR3 sequence (DNA): TGTGCCAGCAGCTTAGTCGCCGGAAGGGAGCTGTTTTTT.

CDR3 amino acids: CASSLNTGELFF. DNA of the CDR3: TGTGCCAGCAGTCTTAACACCGGGGAGCTGTTTTTT. The chain joins TRBV6-1 to TRBJ2-2, with D unresolved. Trimming took off 5 bases at V and 2 bases at J, with 3 bases between the two ends. Germline CDR1 reads MNHNS; CDR2 reads SASEGT. CDR3 size: 12 residues.

The chain couples TRBV9 to TRBJ2-2; D gene unclear. The length of the CDR3 is 16 residues. CDR1 and CDR2 from the germline V gene are SGDLS and YYNGEE. V lost 3 bases and J lost 2, with 14 bases in between. CDR3 bases: TGTGCCAGCAGCGCAAACTCCCCTCCCAACACCGGGGAGCTGTTTTTT. It is translated as CASSANSPPNTGELFF.

This clone has more than one count but fewer than ten. The chain carries TRBV25-1 and TRBJ2-5; D is undetermined. Looked up from germline, CDR1 is MGHDK and CDR2 is SYGVNS. Trimming shortened V by 1 base and J by 2 bases, and 8 bases separated the two germline ends. CDR3 size: 14 residues. This CDR3 is CASSESRQQETQYF. CDR3 nucleotide sequence: TGTGCCAGCAGTGAATCTAGGCAGCAAGAGACCCAGTACTTC.

The J gene is TRBJ2-1, the V gene TRBV4-3; 7 bases align to TRBD1. The CDR3 covers 15 residues. CDR1 is LGHNA, CDR2 YSLEER, per germline. V was pared by 4 bases and J by 8 bases, with 11 bases of the junction left unmatched. The CDR3 region has the DNA TGCGCCAGCAGCCCCCGGGGAACAGACAGGGATGAGCAGTTCTTC. This gives the protein CASSPRGTDRDEQFF.

For this clone: The sample has other DNA sequences that encode this CDR3 too. V usage is TRBV10-3 and J usage is TRBJ1-2; 8 positions match TRBD1. Germline assignment: CDR1 ENHRY and CDR2 SYGVKD. The CDR3 extends over 13 amino acids. Trimming at V came to 4 bases and at J to 3 bases, leaving 1 base not matched to a gene. This CDR3 reads CAISGGQDYGYTF. In nucleotides, the CDR3 is TGTGCCATCAGTGGGGGACAGGACTATGGCTACACCTTC.

The CDR3 DNA follows: TGTGCCAGCAGCTCAGAGGTGGAGGACATTCAGTACTTC. It is translated as CASSSEVEDIQYF. The chain employs TRBV5-4 and TRBJ2-4; possibly TRBD2 for D (5 bases). The CDR3 has 13 amino acids. V was clipped by 3 bases and J by 8 bases, with 12 bases between them. CDR1 is SGHNT and CDR2 is YYREEE in the germline V gene (reference sequence).

The genes are TRBV7-8 and TRBJ2-5; D may match TRBD1 or TRBD2 (5 bases each). This CDR3 is built from 13 residues. Trimming removed 7 bases at V and 5 bases at J, with 14 bases between. The V gene's germline CDR1 is SGHVS and CDR2 FQNEAQ. This chain's CDR3 is CASKRGEGETQYF. The CDR3 DNA reads TGTGCCAGCAAAAGGGGAGAGGGGGAGACCCAGTACTTC.

The gene calls are TRBV2 and TRBJ2-7; D not resolved. The CDR3 sequence is 14 residues long. Per germline, CDR1 SNHLY and CDR2 FYNNEI. The V end was cut by 3 bases, the J end by 1 base, with 10 bases between. CDR3 coding DNA: TGTGCCAGCAGTGACCCAGAAAAATCCTACGAGCAGTACTTC. It encodes CASSDPEKSYEQYF.

The rearrangement uses TRBV5-1 and TRBJ2-3, with D uncertain. The germline V gene has CDR1 SGHRS and CDR2 YFSETQ. Trimming stripped 4 bases from V and 6 bases from J, with 15 bases between. The CDR3 consists of 14 residues. The CDR3 sequence: CASSNRLVEDTQYF. For the CDR3, the DNA is TGCGCCAGCAGCAATAGACTGGTTGAGGATACGCAGTATTTT. Supplemented by reference TRBV5-1 and TRBJ2-3, the full variable domain reads KAGVTQTPRYLIKTRGQQVTLSCSPISGHRSVSWYQQTPGQGLQFLFEYFSETQRNKGNFPGRFSGRQFSNSRSEMNVSTLELGDSALYLCASSNRLVEDTQYFGPGTRLTVL.

The V and J genes are TRBV9 and TRBJ1-5; weak D call: TRBD1 (6 bases). The CDR3 contains 17 residues. Between the trimmed V and J ends, which lost 4 bases and 2 bases, there was a span of 19 bases. Germline CDR1 is SGDLS and CDR2 is YYNGEE. The CDR3 coding sequence is TGTGCCAGCAGCAGAGACAGGTTACCCCGTGGCAATCAGCCCCAGCATTTT. Translated: CASSRDRLPRGNQPQHF. Complete variable domain (other parts from reference TRBV9 and TRBJ1-5): DSGVTQTPKHLITATGQRVTLRCSPRSGDLSVYWYQQSLDQGLQFLIQYYNGEERAKGNILERFSAQQFPDLHSELNLSSLELGDSALYFCASSRDRLPRGNQPQHFGDGTRLSIL.

The V and J genes are TRBV28 and TRBJ2-1, with TRBD2 identical over 8 bases. CDR3 length: 15 residues. Unmatched junction bases numbered 10, after V lost 5 bases and J lost 7 bases. From germline, CDR1 is MDHEN and CDR2 SYDVKM. The CDR3 nucleotides read TGTGCCAGCAGTGGTGCCCGACTAGCGATTAATGAGCAGTTCTTC. Translation gives CASSGARLAINEQFF. Filled out from reference TRBV28 and TRBJ2-1, the complete variable domain reads DVKVTQSSRYLVKRTGEKVFLECVQDMDHENMFWYRQDPGLGLRLIYFSYDVKMKEKGDIPEGYSVSREKKERFSLILESASTNQTSMYLCASSGARLAINEQFFGPGTRLTVL.

This chain joins TRBV7-2 and TRBJ2-1; D is uncertain. Trimming cost V 5 bases and J 7 bases, with 6 bases left between them. CDR3 length equals 11 residues. CDR1 and CDR2 from the germline V gene are SGHTA and FQGNSA. The CDR3 nucleotides read TGTGCCAGCAGCCGCTTTAATGAGCAGTTCTTC. The encoded protein is CASSRFNEQFF. The variable domain in full, completed from reference TRBV7-2 and TRBJ2-1, reads GAGVSQSPSNKVTEKGKDVELRCDPISGHTALYWYRQSLGQGLEFLIYFQGNSAPDKSGLPSDRFSAERTGGSVSTLTIQRTQQEDSAVYLCASSRFNEQFFGPGTRLTVL.